This T cell receptor (beta chain) is drawn from a study of CD8 T cells in ankylosing spondylitis. This clonotype showed up just a few times. No antigen is known for it. The germline V and J ends were trimmed by 0 bases and 4 bases, with 10 bases remaining between them. CDR3 length: 14 amino acids. Looked up from germline, CDR1 is SGHRS and CDR2 is YFSETQ. TCRdb re-called the 5' RACE reads through MiXCR, storing one row per CDR3 protein. The sample records under 850,000 distinct CDR3 sequences, 15% to 20% being singletons. General study results and limits: Significant enrichment of disease-linked clones was reportedly seen in matched ankylosing spondylitis synovial fluid. Characteristic of ankylosing spondylitis blood, it appeared, was a TCR beta motif comprising several highly homologous variants. CD8+ by phenotype, disease-linked clones were relatively rare in peripheral blood.

The chain uses TRBV5-1 and TRBJ1-1; a weak D match, TRBD1 (5 bases). The clonotype was recovered from a male donor with ankylosing spondylitis. The sample was blood, either unsorted or a sorted T cell fraction (not recorded which). The CDR3 region has the DNA TGCGCCAGCAGCTTGGTAGGGGATATCACTGAAGCTTTCTTT. Residues: CASSLVGDITEAFF.